Listed below are T cell receptor beta chains from one sample, sequenced in a study of CD8 T cells in ankylosing spondylitis. One entry per CDR3 protein, called by TCRdb with MiXCR from the 5' RACE reads. The sample shows around 230,000 distinct CDR3 sequences, 8.6% of them seen only once. Sequencing used blood, either unsorted or a sorted T cell fraction (not recorded which). The receptor set was obtained from a male donor with ankylosing spondylitis or in good health (not recorded which). Each CDR3 is given with its conserved first and last residue. Clone size is not always given. Where it is, it says once, few, many or a class for expanded clones.

TRBJ2-7,NA,TRBV12-5,CASGLAAFLKRTSGRVNVSYEQYF
TRBJ2-2,many,TRBV20-1,CSARGTGIPTGELFF
TRBJ2-5,NA,TRBV7-3,CASSLSQREVQETQYF
TRBJ2-1,many,TRBV7-9,CASSLRDSSSYNEQFF
TRBJ2-1,few,TRBV7-2,CASSPGTLNNEQFF
TRBJ2-2,many,TRBV7-2,CASSLGLAITGELFF
TRBJ2-3,few,TRBV18,CASSPRETFTDTQYF
TRBJ2-7,many,TRBV29-1,CSVVERGQGFSYEQYF
TRBJ2-7,NA,TRBV13,CASSSGQRYEQYF
TRBJ2-1,many,TRBV12-3/TRBV12-4,CASPSPDSYNEQFF
TRBJ2-7,many,TRBV10-3,CAISELGTNLSRRGEQYF
TRBJ2-3,many,TRBV12-3/TRBV12-4,CASSLVPGEGPDTQYF
TRBJ1-1,NA,TRBV7-6,CASSSGPGQTYEAFF
TRBJ1-1,many,TRBV5-1,CASSQDSSQLNTEAFF
TRBJ1-1,many,TRBV12-3/TRBV12-4,CASSPSGGHTEAFF
TRBJ2-1,few,TRBV6-1,CASSNLAGAGNEQFF
TRBJ2-1,NA,TRBV11-2,CASSLDQTKGESQNEQFF
TRBJ1-2,many,TRBV5-5,CASSPRESNHYGYTF
TRBJ2-7,few,TRBV7-2,CASSLHWTSGSYEQYF
TRBJ2-2,NA,TRBV7-7,CASSPQGWGELFF
TRBJ1-5,many,TRBV5-6,CASSLSTGNNQPQHF
TRBJ2-1,few,TRBV7-8,CASSLEVWLNEQFF
TRBJ2-2,NA,TRBV7-9,CASSSTGGIGTGELFF
TRBJ2-7,many,TRBV28,CASTRQSSYEQYF
TRBJ1-1,many,TRBV20-1,CSARIRMNTEAFF
TRBJ1-6,many,TRBV20-1,CSASAGTGTGSPLHF
TRBJ2-7,many,TRBV2,CASSEGGIYEQYF
TRBJ2-5,few,TRBV29-1,CSVLDILQETQYF
TRBJ2-7,few,TRBV5-5,CASSLGQGSPYEQYF
TRBJ2-1,many,TRBV4-1,CASSHRRGVGEQFF
TRBJ2-1,NA,TRBV5-1,CASSLRFDEQFF
TRBJ2-7,few,TRBV7-2,CASSWGDRFNEQYF
TRBJ1-3,many,TRBV7-2,CASSFEGAGNTIYF
TRBJ2-2,NA,TRBV4-2,CASSQDKQRTGELFF
TRBJ2-5,many,TRBV20-1,CSARPVSSGGETQYF
TRBJ2-1,many,TRBV6-2/TRBV6-3,CASSYSTGEQFF
TRBJ1-5,NA,TRBV5-5,CASSRDPQQPQHF
TRBJ1-5,many,TRBV16,CASSPPGEGSNQPQHF
TRBJ2-3,NA,TRBV7-9,CAGVQSITDTQYF
TRBJ2-1,many,TRBV5-1,CASSLRGEVYEQFF
TRBJ2-7,many,TRBV12-3/TRBV12-4,CASSESGGHKTYEQYF
TRBJ2-2,many,TRBV6-4,CASSQDTGELFF
TRBJ2-1,many,TRBV12-3/TRBV12-4,CASRRYTGGAYNEQFF
TRBJ2-2,many,TRBV5-1,CASSRPRGELFF
TRBJ1-3,many,TRBV6-1,CASSPLSESTIYF
TRBJ1-4,many,TRBV7-2,CASSPGGRAGEKLFF
TRBJ1-5,many,TRBV5-1,CASSLVTGVNQPQHF
TRBJ1-1,many,TRBV25-1,CASSEWERDTEAFF
TRBJ1-6,NA,TRBV7-9,CASSLAPDVNNSPLHF
TRBJ2-1,many,TRBV20-1,CSASMGLAGINEQFF
TRBJ1-1,many,TRBV20-1,CSASYRGAVTEAFF
TRBJ2-3,NA,TRBV19,CASSTRGLAGTRTDTQYF
TRBJ1-1,NA,TRBV6-1,CASSTSRTGRTEAFF
TRBJ1-2,many,TRBV5-1,CASSLRRGGDGYTF
TRBJ2-1,many,TRBV5-6,CASSHTSGGKDEQFF
TRBJ1-5,many,TRBV19,CASSLQDLSNQPQHF
TRBJ1-4,few,TRBV7-2,CASSSTPGRNEKLFF
TRBJ1-3,many,TRBV29-1,CSVADNLGNTIYF